This T cell receptor (beta chain) came from a study of early T cells in non-severe SARS-CoV-2 infection. Study as a whole: Bulk RNA isolated from unsorted whole blood underwent sequencing; chains were not paired. Findings and limits, study-wide: VDJdb matching skewed toward anti-spike CD8 responses, missing private and CD4 specificities.

The TCR library protocol was used to attach unique molecular identifiers. These identifiers were attached to individual cDNA molecules. From the 5' RACE reads, TCRdb called clonotypes with MiXCR, one entry per CDR3 protein. The sample has some 98,000 distinct CDR3 sequences; approximately 9.9% are singletons. In its sample, this clonotype was seen a few times. Its antigen is unknown. The germline V gene encodes CDR1 LGHDT and CDR2 YNNKEL (reference sequence). This CDR3 contains 15 residues. V gave up 3 bases and J gave up 0 bases, with 9 bases separating them. The receptor was isolated from an adult who was a healthcare worker with PCR-confirmed SARS-CoV-2 infection or an uninfected control (not recorded which). The chain carries TRBV3-1 and TRBJ1-3; D gene ambiguous. Sequencing was performed on whole blood. The CDR3 is CASSHKPLSGNTIYF. CDR3 sequence (DNA): TGTGCCAGCAGCCACAAGCCTCTCTCTGGAAACACCATATATTTT. The full variable domain, with the rest looked up from reference TRBV3-1 and TRBJ1-3, is DTAVSQTPKYLVTQMGNDKSIKCEQNLGHDTMYWYKQDSKKFLKIMFSYNNKELIINETVPNRFSPKSPDKAHLNLHINSLELGDSAVYFCASSHKPLSGNTIYFGEGSWLTVV.